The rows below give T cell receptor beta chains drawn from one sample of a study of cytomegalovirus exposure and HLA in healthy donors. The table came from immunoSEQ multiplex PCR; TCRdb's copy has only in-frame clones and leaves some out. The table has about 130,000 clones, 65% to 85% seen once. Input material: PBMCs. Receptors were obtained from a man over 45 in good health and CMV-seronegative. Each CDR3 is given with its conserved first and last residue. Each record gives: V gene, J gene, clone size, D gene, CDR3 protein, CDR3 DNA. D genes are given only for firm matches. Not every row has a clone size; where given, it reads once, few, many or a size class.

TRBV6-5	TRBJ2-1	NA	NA	CASSPLSGTSEQFF	TGTGCCAGCAGTCCCTTGAGCGGGACAAGTGAGCAGTTCTTC
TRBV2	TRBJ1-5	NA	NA	CASRQESNQPQHF	TGTGCCAGCCGACAGGAAAGCAATCAGCCCCAGCATTTT
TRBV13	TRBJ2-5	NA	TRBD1	CASSGETDRAETQYF	TGTGCCAGCTCAGGTGAAACGGACAGGGCAGAGACCCAGTACTTC
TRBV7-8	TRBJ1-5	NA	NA	CASTLGGLERPQHF	TGTGCCAGCACCCTCGGAGGATTGGAACGGCCCCAGCATTTT
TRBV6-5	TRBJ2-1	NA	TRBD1	CASAGTGVNNEQFF	TGTGCCAGCGCCGGGACAGGGGTTAACAATGAGCAGTTCTTC
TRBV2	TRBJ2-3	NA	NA	CASSEALFRPDTQYF	TGTGCCAGCAGTGAAGCGCTTTTCAGGCCAGATACGCAGTATTTT
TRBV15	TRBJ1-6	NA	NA	CATSRDGQIVSPLHF	TGTGCCACCAGCAGAGATGGACAGATAGTGTCACCCCTCCACTTT
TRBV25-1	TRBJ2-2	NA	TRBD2	CASSAPGRGRGELFF	TGTGCCAGCAGTGCCCCCGGCCGCGGGAGAGGGGAGCTGTTTTTT
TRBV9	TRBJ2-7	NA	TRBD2	CASSRGLAGVDEQYF	TGTGCCAGCAGTCGGGGACTAGCGGGAGTAGACGAGCAGTACTTC
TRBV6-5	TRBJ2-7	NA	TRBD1	CASSSDRGYEQYF	TGTGCCAGCAGTTCAGACAGGGGCTACGAGCAGTACTTC
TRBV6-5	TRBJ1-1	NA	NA	CASSYLAGQLKAFF	TGTGCCAGCAGTTACCTAGCCGGACAGCTGAAAGCTTTCTTT
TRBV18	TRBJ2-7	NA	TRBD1	CASSSQGQVLSYEQYF	TGTGCCAGCTCCAGCCAAGGACAGGTCCTATCCTACGAGCAGTACTTC
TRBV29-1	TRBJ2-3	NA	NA	CSVPSKDTQYF	TGCAGCGTGCCTAGCAAAGATACGCAGTATTTT
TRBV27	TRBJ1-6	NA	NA	CASTLVAMEGNSPLHF	TGTGCCAGCACCCTAGTTGCGATGGAGGGAAATTCACCCCTCCACTTT
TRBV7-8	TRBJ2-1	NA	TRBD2	CASSWREAGSYNEQFF	TGTGCCAGCAGCTGGCGGGAGGCAGGGTCGTACAATGAGCAGTTCTTC
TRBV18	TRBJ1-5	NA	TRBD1	CASSPGTGKWGNQPQHF	TGTGCCAGCTCACCCGGGACAGGGAAGTGGGGCAATCAGCCCCAGCATTTT
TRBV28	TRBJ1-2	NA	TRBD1	CASRKQGVDGYTF	TGTGCCAGCAGAAAACAGGGGGTAGATGGCTACACCTTC
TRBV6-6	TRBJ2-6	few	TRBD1	CASKRDSASGANVLTF	TGTGCCAGCAAAAGGGACAGCGCCTCTGGGGCCAACGTCCTGACTTTC
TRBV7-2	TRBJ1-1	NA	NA	CASSLIEGDTEAFF	TGTGCCAGCAGCTTAATAGAGGGGGACACTGAAGCTTTCTTT
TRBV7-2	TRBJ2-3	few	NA	CASSAQQGRSDTQYF	TGTGCCAGCAGCGCTCAACAGGGGAGGTCAGATACGCAGTATTTT
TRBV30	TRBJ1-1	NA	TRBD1	CAWETGGGVRAFF	TGTGCCTGGGAAACAGGGGGCGGCGTTCGAGCTTTCTTT
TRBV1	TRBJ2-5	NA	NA	CTSSQDLWGDCPYF	TGCACCAGCAGCCAAGACCTCTGGGGGGATTGCCCATACTTC
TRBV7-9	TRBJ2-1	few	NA	CASSRAGTTEINEQFF	TGTGCCAGCAGCCGAGCTGGAACTACCGAAATCAATGAGCAGTTCTTC
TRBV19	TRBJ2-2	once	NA	CASSPVSANTGELFF	TGTGCCAGTAGCCCCGTATCCGCGAACACCGGGGAGCTGTTTTTT
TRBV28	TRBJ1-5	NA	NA	CASSRQDLRNQPQHF	TGTGCCAGCAGTCGACAGGATCTGAGGAATCAGCCCCAGCATTTT
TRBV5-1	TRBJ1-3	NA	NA	CASSLAGAGNTIYF	TGCGCCAGCAGCTTGGCCGGGGCTGGAAACACCATATATTTT
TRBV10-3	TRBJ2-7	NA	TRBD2	CATETTSGSVPEQYF	TGTGCCACGGAAACGACTAGCGGGAGTGTTCCCGAGCAGTACTTC
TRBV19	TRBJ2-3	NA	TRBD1	CASRQGADTQYF	TGTGCCAGTCGACAGGGTGCAGATACGCAGTATTTT
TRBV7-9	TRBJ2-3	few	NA	CASSTKYRVGNTQYF	TGTGCCAGCAGCACAAAGTACAGGGTCGGAAATACGCAGTATTTT
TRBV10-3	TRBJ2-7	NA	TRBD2	CAISERTSGSNEQYF	TGTGCCATCAGTGAACGGACTAGCGGGAGCAACGAGCAGTACTTC
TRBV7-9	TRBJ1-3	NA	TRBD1	CASPGGSAGNTIYF	TGTGCCAGCCCAGGGGGGTCGGCTGGAAACACCATATATTTT
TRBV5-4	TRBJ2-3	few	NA	CASSQNFYTDTQYF	TGTGCCAGCAGTCAAAACTTTTACACAGATACGCAGTATTTT
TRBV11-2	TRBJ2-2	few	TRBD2	CASSLVASGTGELFF	TGTGCCAGCAGCTTAGTAGCTAGCGGCACCGGGGAGCTGTTTTTT
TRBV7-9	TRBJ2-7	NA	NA	CASSSGQNPYYEQYF	TGTGCCAGCAGCTCTGGACAGAACCCCTACTACGAGCAGTACTTC
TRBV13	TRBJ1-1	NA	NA	CASSREQSLNTEAFF	TGTGCCAGCAGCCGAGAACAGTCCCTGAACACTGAAGCTTTCTTT
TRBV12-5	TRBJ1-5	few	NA	CAGLQRWIGNQPQHF	TGTGCTGGCCTACAGCGGTGGATAGGCAATCAGCCCCAGCATTTT
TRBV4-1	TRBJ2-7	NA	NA	CASSQGVLRRDTMTYEQYF	TGCGCCAGCAGCCAAGGTGTCCTCCGTAGGGACACCATGACCTACGAGCAGTACTTC
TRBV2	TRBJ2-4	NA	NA	CASRDSKNIQYF	TGTGCCAGCAGGGACAGCAAAAACATTCAGTACTTC
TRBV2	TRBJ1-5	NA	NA	CASSNTGNNQPQHF	TGTGCCAGCAGCAATACAGGGAACAATCAGCCCCAGCATTTT
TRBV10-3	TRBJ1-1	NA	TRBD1	CAISAPGDRNTEAFF	TGTGCCATCAGTGCCCCCGGGGACAGGAACACTGAAGCTTTCTTT
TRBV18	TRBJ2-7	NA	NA	CASSPGAAEQYF	TGTGCCAGCTCACCGGGGGCAGCCGAGCAGTACTTC
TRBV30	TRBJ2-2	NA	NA	CACAYRNSNTGELFF	TGTGCCTGTGCATACAGGAATTCGAACACCGGGGAGCTGTTTTTT